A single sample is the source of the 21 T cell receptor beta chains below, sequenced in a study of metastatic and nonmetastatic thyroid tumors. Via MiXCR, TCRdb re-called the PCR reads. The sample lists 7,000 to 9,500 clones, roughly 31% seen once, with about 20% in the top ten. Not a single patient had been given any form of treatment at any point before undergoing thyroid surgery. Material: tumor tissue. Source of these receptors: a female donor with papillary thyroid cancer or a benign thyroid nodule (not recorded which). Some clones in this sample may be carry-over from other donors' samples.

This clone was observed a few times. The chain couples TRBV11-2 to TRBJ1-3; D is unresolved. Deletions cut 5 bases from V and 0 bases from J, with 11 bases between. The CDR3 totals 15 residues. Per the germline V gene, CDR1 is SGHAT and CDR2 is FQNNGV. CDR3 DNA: TGTGCCAGCAGCGAGGACGGGAACTCTGGAAACACCATATATTTT. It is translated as CASSEDGNSGNTIYF.

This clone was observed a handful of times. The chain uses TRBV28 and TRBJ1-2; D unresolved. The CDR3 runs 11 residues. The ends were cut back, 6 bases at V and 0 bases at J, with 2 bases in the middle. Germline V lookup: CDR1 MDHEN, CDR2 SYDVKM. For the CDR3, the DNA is TGTGCCAGCAGCACTAACTATGGCTACACCTTC. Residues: CASSTNYGYTF.

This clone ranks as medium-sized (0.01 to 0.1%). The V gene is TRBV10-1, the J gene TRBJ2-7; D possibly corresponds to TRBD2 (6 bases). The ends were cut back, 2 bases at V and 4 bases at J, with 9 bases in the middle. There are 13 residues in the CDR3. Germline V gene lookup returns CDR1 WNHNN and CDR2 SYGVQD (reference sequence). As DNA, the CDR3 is TGCGCCAGCAGTGAGCGTCGGGAGTACGAGCAGTACTTC. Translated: CASSERREYEQYF.

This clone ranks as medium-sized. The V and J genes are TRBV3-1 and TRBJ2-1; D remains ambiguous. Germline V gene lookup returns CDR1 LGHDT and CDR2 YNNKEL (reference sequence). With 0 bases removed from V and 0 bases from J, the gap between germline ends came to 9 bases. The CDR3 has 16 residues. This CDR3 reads CASSQDGPSSYNEQFF. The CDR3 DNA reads TGTGCCAGCAGCCAAGACGGCCCTAGCTCCTACAATGAGCAGTTCTTC.

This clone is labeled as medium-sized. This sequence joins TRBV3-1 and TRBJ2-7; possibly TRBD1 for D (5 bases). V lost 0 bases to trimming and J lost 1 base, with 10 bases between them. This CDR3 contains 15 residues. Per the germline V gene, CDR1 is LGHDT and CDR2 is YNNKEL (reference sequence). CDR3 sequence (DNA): TGTGCCAGCAGCCAAGATCCAGGGAATTCCTACGAGCAGTACTTC. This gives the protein CASSQDPGNSYEQYF.

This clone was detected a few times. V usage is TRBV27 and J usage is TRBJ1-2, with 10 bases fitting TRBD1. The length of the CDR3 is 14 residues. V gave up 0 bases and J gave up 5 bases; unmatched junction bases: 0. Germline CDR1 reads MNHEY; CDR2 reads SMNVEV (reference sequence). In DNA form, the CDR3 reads TGTGCCAGCAGTTTATCGGGACAGGGGTATGGCTACACCTTC. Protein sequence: CASSLSGQGYGYTF.

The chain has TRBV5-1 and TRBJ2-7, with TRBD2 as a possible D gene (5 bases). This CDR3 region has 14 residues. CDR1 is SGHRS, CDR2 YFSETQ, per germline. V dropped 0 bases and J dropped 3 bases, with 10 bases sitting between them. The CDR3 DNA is TGCGCCAGCAGCTTGGTTGGTGACTACTACGAGCAGTACTTC. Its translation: CASSLVGDYYEQYF.

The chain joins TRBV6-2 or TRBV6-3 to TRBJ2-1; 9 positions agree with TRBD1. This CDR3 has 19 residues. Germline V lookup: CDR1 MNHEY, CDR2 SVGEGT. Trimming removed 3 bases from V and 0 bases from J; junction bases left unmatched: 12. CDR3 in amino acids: CASSYPGTGSYSSYNEQFF. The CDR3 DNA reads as TGTGCCAGCAGTTATCCCGGGACAGGGTCCTATAGCTCCTACAATGAGCAGTTCTTC.

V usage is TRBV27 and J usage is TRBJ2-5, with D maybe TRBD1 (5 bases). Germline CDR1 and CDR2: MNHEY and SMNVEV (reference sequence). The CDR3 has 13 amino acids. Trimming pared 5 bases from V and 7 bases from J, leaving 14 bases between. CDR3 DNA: TGTGCCAGCAGTCTTAGGGGTAAAGGGACCCAGTACTTC. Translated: CASSLRGKGTQYF.

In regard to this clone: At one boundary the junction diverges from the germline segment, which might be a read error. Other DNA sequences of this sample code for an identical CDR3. CDR3 sequence: CSAILVPGQEGNIQYF. The DNA of the CDR3 is TGCAGTGCTATCCTGGTACCGGGGCAGGAAGGAAACATTCAGTACTTT. The rearrangement uses TRBV20-1 and TRBJ2-4; D might be TRBD1 or TRBD2, each matching 5 bases. The CDR3 loop spans 16 amino acids. Germline V CDR1 and CDR2: DFQATT, SNEGSKA (reference sequence).

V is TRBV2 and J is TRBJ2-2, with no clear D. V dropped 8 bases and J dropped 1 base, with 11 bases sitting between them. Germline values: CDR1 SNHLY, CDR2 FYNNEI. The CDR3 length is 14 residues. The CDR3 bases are TGTGCCAGCCTGTGGCTAGAGAACACCGGGGAGCTGTTTTTT. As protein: CASLWLENTGELFF.

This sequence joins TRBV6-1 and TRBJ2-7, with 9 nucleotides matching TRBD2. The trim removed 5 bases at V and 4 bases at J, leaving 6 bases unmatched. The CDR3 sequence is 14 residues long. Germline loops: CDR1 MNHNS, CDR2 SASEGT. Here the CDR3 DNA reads TGTGCCAGCAGTCCGGGACTAGCAGGGTACGAGCAGTACTTC. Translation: CASSPGLAGYEQYF.

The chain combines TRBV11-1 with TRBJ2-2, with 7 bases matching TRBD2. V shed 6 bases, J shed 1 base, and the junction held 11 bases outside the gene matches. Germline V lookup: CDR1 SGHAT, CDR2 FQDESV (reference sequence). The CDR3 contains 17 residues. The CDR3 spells CASSRPRRGKNTGELFF. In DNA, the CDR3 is TGTGCCAGCAGTCGCCCAAGGCGGGGGAAGAACACCGGGGAGCTGTTTTTT.

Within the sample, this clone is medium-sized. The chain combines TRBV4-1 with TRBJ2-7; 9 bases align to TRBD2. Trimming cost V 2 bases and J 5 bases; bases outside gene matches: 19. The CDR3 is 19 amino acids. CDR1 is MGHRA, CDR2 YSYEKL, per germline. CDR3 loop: CASSQPGLAGPSTPDEQYF. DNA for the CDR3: TGCGCCAGCAGCCAACCGGGGCTAGCGGGACCCTCCACCCCCGACGAGCAGTACTTC.

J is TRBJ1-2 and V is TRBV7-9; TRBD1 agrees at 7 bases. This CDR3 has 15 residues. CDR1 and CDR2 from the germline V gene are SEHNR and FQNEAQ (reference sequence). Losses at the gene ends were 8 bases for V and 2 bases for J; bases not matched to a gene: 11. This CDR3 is CASARIIQGNYGYTF. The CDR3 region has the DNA TGTGCCAGCGCACGAATAATACAGGGGAACTATGGCTACACCTTC.

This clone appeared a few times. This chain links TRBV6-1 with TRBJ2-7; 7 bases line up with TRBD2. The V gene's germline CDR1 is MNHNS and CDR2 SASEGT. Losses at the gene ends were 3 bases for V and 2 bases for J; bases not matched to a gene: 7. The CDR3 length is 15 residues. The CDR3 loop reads CASSDIGGGPYEQYF. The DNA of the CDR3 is TGTGCCAGCAGTGATATCGGCGGGGGACCCTACGAGCAGTACTTC.

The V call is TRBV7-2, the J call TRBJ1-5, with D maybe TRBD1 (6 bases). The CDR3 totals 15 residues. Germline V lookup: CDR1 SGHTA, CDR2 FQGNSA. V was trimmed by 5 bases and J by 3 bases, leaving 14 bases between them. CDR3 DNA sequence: TGTGCCAGCAGCCAAGTCAGGGGTTCCAATCAGCCCCAGCATTTT. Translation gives CASSQVRGSNQPQHF. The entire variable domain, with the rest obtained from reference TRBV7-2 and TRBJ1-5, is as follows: GAGVSQSPSNKVTEKGKDVELRCDPISGHTALYWYRQSLGQGLEFLIYFQGNSAPDKSGLPSDRFSAERTGGSVSTLTIQRTQQEDSAVYLCASSQVRGSNQPQHFGDGTRLSIL.

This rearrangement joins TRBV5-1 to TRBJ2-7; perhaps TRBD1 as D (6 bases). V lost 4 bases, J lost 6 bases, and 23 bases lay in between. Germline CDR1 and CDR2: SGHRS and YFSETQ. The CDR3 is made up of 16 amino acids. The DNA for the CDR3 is TGCGCCAGCAGCCTAAAAGAACAGGGTAATGATCTCGAGCAGTACTTC. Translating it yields CASSLKEQGNDLEQYF.

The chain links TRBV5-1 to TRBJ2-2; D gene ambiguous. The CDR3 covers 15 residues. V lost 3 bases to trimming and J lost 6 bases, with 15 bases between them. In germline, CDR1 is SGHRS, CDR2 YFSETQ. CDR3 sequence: CASSSVEPSAGELFF. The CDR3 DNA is TGCGCCAGCAGCTCAGTCGAACCGTCCGCCGGGGAGCTGTTTTTT. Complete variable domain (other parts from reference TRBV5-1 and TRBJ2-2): KAGVTQTPRYLIKTRGQQVTLSCSPISGHRSVSWYQQTPGQGLQFLFEYFSETQRNKGNFPGRFSGRQFSNSRSEMNVSTLELGDSALYLCASSSVEPSAGELFFGEGSRLTVL.

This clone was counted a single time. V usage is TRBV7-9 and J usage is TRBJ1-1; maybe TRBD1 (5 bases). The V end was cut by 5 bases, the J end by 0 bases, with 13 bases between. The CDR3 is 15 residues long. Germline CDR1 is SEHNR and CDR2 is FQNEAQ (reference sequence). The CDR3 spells CASSQMEGLNTEAFF. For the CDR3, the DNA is TGTGCCAGCAGCCAAATGGAGGGGTTGAACACTGAAGCTTTCTTT.

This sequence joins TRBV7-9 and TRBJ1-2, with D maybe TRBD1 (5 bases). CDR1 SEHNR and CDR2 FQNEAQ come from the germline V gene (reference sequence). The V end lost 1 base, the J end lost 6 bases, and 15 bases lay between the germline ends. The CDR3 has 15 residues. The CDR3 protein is CASSLGGAGSDGYTF. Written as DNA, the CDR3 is TGTGCCAGCAGCTTAGGGGGCGCGGGATCGGATGGCTACACCTTC. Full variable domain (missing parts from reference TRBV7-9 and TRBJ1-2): DTGVSQNPRHKITKRGQNVTFRCDPISEHNRLYWYRQTLGQGPEFLTYFQNEAQLEKSRLLSDRFSAERPKGSFSTLEIQRTEQGDSAMYLCASSLGGAGSDGYTFGSGTRLTVV.